This TCR beta chain comes out of a study of PD-1 blockade in classical Hodgkin lymphoma. Germline V gene data show CDR1 as LNHDA and CDR2 as SQIVND (reference sequence). The V gene lost 0 bases and the J gene lost 1 base, with 24 bases spanning the gap. This CDR3 region has 20 residues. Concerning this clone itself: The antigen remains unidentified.

Findings of the study overall: CD4+ TCR diversity climbed significantly by C4D1, unlike CD8+ TCR diversity. Patients with a complete response exhibited baseline diversity comparable to newly diagnosed patients. Exclusion was the outcome for patients who began nivolumab under 1 year after ASCT.

As for time point: cycle 4 day 1 (C4D1), after 5 to 7 weeks of nivolumab. Relapse after autologous stem cell transplantation occurred in every patient, and brentuximab vedotin exposure varied. Purification of CD4+ T cells from thawed PBMCs was achieved by magnetic negative selection. Patients' outcomes at their best amounted to complete response, partial response or progressive disease. Clones were sequenced by immunoSEQ multiplex PCR, and TCRdb holds only the in-frame ones, with some missing. The sample lists over 25,000 clones, about 86% occurring once. The sequenced sample was CD4+ T cells from blood, obtained before the fourth cycle of nivolumab. This sequence originates from a human donor with classical Hodgkin lymphoma. The rearrangement links TRBV19 to TRBJ1-1, with D unresolved. The CDR3 DNA follows: TGTGCCAGTAGTATAGATTCGTGGAATTTCGGGAGGGTCTCGAACACTGAAGCTTTCTTT. This gives the protein CASSIDSWNFGRVSNTEAFF.